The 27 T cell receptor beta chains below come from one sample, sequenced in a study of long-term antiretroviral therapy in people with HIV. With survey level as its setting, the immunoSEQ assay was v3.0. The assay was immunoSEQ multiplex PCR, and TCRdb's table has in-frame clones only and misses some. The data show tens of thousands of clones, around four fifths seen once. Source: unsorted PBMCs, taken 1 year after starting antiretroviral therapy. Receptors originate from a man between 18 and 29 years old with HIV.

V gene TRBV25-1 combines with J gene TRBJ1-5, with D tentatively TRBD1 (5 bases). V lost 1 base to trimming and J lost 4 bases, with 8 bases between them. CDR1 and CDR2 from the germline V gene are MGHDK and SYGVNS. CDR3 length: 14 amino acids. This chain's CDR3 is CASSESGLNQPQHF. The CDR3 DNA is TGTGCCAGCAGTGAATCAGGGTTGAATCAGCCCCAGCATTTT.

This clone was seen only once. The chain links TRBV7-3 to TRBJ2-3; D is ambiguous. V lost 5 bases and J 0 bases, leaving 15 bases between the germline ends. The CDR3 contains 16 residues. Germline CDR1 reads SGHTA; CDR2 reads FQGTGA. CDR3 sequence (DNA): TGTGCCAGCAGCCCGACAAGGGCGCGGAGCACAGATACGCAGTATTTT. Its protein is CASSPTRARSTDTQYF.

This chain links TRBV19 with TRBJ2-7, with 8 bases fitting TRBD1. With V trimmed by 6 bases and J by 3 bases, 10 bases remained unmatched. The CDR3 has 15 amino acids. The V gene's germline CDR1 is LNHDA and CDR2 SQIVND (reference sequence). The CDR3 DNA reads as TGTGCCAGTAGCACAGGGACAGGCCCCTTCTACGAGCAGTACTTC. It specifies CASSTGTGPFYEQYF. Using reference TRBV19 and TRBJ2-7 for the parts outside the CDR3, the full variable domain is DGGITQSPKYLFRKEGQNVTLSCEQNLNHDAMYWYRQDPGQGLRLIYYSQIVNDFQKGDIAEGYSVSREKKESFPLTVTSAQKNPTAFYLCASSTGTGPFYEQYFGPGTRLTVT.

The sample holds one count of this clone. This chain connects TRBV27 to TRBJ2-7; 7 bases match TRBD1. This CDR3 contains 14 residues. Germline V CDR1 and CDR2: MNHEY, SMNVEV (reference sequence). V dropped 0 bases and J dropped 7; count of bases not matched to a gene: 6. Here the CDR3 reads CASSLSTGTVEQYF. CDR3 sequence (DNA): TGTGCCAGCAGTTTATCGACAGGGACGGTTGAGCAGTACTTC.

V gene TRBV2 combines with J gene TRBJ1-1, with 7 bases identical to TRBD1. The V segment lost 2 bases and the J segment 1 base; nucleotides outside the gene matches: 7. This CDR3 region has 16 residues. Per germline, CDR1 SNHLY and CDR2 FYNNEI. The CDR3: CASSEPTGIQNTEAFF. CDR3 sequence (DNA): TGTGCCAGCAGTGAACCGACAGGGATTCAGAACACTGAAGCTTTCTTT. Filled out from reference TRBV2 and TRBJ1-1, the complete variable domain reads EPEVTQTPSHQVTQMGQEVILRCVPISNHLYFYWYRQILGQKVEFLVSFYNNEISEKSEIFDDQFSVERPDGSNFTLKIRSTKLEDSAMYFCASSEPTGIQNTEAFFGQGTRLTVV.

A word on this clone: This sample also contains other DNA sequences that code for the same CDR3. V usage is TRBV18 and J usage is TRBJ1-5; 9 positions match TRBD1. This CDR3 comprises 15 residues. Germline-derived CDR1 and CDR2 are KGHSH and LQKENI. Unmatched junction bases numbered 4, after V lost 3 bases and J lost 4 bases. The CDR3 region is CASSPDRGGNQPQHF. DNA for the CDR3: TGTGCCAGCTCACCCGACAGGGGGGGTAATCAGCCCCAGCATTTT.

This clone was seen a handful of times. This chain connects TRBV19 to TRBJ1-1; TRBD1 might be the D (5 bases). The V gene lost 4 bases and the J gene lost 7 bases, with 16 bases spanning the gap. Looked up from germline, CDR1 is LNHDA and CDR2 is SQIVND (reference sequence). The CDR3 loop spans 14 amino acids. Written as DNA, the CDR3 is TGTGCCAGTAGTACCGGGCACGGGGACCTTGAAGCTTTCTTT. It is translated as CASSTGHGDLEAFF.

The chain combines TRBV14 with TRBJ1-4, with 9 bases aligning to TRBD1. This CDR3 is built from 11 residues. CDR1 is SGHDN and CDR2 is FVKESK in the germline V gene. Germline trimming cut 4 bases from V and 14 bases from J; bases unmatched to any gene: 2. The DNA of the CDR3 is TGTGCCAGCAGCCGGGGGACAGGGCTGTTTTTT. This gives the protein CASSRGTGLFF.

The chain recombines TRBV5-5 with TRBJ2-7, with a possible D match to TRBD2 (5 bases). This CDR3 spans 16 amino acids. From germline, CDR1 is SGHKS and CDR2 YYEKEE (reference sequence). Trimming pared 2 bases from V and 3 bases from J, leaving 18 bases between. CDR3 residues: CASSFRLLPLYYEQYF. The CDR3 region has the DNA TGTGCCAGCAGCTTCCGACTACTACCGCTCTACTACGAGCAGTACTTC.

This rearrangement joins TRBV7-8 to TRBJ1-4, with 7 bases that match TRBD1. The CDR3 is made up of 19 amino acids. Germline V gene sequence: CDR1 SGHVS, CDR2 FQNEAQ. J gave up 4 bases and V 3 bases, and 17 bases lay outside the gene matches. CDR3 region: CASSFFPRDSKQLNEKLFF. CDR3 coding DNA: TGTGCCAGCAGCTTCTTTCCCAGGGACAGCAAACAACTTAATGAAAAACTGTTTTTT.

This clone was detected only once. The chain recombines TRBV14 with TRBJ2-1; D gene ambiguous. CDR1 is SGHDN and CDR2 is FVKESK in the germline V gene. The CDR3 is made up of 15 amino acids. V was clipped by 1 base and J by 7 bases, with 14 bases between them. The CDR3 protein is CASSQVLGSRNEQFF. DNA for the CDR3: TGTGCCAGCAGCCAAGTCCTAGGGTCTAGGAATGAGCAGTTCTTC.

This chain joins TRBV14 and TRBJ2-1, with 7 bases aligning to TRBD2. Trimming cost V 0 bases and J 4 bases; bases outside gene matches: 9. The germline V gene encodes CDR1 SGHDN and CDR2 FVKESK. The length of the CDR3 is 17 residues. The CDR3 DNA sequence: TGTGCCAGCAGCCAAGAAGTTCAGCGGGGCCCTTACAATGAGCAGTTCTTC. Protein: CASSQEVQRGPYNEQFF. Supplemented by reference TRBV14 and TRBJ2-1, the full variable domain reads EAGVTQFPSHSVIEKGQTVTLRCDPISGHDNLYWYRRVMGKEIKFLLHFVKESKQDESGMPNNRFLAERTGGTYSTLKVQPAELEDSGVYFCASSQEVQRGPYNEQFFGPGTRLTVL.

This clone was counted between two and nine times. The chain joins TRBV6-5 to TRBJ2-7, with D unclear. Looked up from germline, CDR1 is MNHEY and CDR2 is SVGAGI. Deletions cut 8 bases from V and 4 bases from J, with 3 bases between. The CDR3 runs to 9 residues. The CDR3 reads CASGYEQYF. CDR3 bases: TGTGCCAGCGGATACGAGCAGTACTTC.

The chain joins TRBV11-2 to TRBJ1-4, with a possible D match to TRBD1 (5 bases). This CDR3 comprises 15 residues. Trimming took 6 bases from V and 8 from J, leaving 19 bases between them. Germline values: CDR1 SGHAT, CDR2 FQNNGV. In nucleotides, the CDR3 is TGTGCCAGCAGTAACCTGACGCAGGGCCGGGAAAAACTGTTTTTT. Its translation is CASSNLTQGREKLFF. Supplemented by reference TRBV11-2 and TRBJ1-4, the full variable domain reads EAGVAQSPRYKIIEKRQSVAFWCNPISGHATLYWYQQILGQGPKLLIQFQNNGVVDDSQLPKDRFSAERLKGVDSTLKIQPAKLEDSAVYLCASSNLTQGREKLFFGSGTQLSVL.

Here the CDR3 reads CASRQGFNQPQHF. The CDR3 nucleotides read TGTGCCAGCAGGCAGGGGTTCAATCAGCCCCAGCATTTT. V gene TRBV6-5 combines with J gene TRBJ1-5; perhaps TRBD1 as D (6 bases). CDR3 length: 13 amino acids. Germline V lookup: CDR1 MNHEY, CDR2 SVGAGI. Trimming shortened V by 6 bases and J by 3 bases, and 9 bases separated the two germline ends.

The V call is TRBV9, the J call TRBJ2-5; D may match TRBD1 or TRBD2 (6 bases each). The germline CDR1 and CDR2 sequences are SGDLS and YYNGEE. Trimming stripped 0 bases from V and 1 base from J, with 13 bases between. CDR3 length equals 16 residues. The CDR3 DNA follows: TGTGCCAGCAGCGTAGCTAAGGGGGGCTCCCAAGAGACCCAGTACTTC. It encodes CASSVAKGGSQETQYF.

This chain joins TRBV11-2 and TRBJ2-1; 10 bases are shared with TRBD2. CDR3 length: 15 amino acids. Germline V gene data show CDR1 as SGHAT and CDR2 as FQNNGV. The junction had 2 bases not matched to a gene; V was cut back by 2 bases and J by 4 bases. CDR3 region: CASSLLAGEYNEQFF. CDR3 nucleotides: TGTGCCAGCAGCTTACTAGCGGGGGAGTACAATGAGCAGTTCTTC.

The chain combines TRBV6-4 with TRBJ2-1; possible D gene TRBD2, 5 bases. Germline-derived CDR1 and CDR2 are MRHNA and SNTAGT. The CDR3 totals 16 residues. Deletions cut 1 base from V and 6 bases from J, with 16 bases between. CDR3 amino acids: CASSDYHLREINEQFF. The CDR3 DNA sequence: TGTGCCAGCAGTGACTACCACCTCCGGGAAATCAATGAGCAGTTCTTC.

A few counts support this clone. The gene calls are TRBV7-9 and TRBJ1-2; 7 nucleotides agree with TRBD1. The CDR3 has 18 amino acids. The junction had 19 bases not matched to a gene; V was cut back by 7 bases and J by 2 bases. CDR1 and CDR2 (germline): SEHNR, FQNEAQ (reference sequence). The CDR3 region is CASTLDREPIGPNYGYTF. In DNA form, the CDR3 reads TGTGCCAGCACCCTAGACAGGGAGCCAATTGGGCCCAACTATGGCTACACCTTC. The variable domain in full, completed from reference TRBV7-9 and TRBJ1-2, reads DTGVSQNPRHKITKRGQNVTFRCDPISEHNRLYWYRQTLGQGPEFLTYFQNEAQLEKSRLLSDRFSAERPKGSFSTLEIQRTEQGDSAMYLCASTLDREPIGPNYGYTFGSGTRLTVV.

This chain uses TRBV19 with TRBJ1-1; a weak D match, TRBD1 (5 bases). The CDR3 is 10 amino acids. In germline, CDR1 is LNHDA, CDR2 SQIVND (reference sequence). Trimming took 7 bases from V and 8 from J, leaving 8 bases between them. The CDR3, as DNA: TGTGCCAGTATCCAGGGCGAAGCTTTCTTT. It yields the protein CASIQGEAFF.

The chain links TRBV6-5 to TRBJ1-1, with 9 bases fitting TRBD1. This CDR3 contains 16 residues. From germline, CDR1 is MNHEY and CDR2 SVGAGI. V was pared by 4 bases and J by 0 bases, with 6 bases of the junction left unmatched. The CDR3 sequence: CASSSPGTGLNTEAFF. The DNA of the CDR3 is TGTGCCAGCAGTTCGCCCGGGACAGGGCTGAACACTGAAGCTTTCTTT.

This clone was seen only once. CDR3 protein: CASSPILAGGPRGVNEQFF. The CDR3, as DNA: TGTGCCAGCAGTCCGATACTAGCGGGAGGGCCAAGGGGGGTCAATGAGCAGTTCTTC. The rearrangement joins TRBV27 to TRBJ2-1, with 13 bases lining up with TRBD2. The CDR3 sequence is 19 residues long. The junction had 16 bases not matched to a gene; V was cut back by 5 bases and J by 6 bases. CDR1 and CDR2 (germline): MNHEY, SMNVEV (reference sequence).

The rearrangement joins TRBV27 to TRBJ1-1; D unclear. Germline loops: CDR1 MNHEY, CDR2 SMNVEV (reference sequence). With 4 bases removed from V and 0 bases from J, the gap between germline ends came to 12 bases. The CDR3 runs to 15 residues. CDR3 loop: CASSSTVRVNTEAFF. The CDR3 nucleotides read TGTGCCAGCAGTTCTACAGTCAGAGTGAACACTGAAGCTTTCTTT.

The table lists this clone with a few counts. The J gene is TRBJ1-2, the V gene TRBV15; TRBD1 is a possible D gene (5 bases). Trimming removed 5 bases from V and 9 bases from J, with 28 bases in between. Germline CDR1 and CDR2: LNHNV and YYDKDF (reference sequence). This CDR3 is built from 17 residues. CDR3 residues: CATSPPGGGRRFSRYTF. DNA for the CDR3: TGTGCCACCAGCCCTCCTGGGGGAGGGAGGAGGTTTAGTCGCTACACCTTC.

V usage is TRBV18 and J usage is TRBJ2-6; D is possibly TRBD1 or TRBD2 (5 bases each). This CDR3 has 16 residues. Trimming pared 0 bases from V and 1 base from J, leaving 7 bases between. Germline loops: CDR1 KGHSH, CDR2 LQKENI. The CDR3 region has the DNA TGTGCCAGCTCACCACCTGGGGGTTCTGGGGCCAACGTCCTGACTTTC. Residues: CASSPPGGSGANVLTF.

CDR3 sequence: CASSTGTLETEAFF. The DNA of the CDR3 is TGTGCCAGCTCTACCGGGACGCTGGAAACTGAAGCTTTCTTT. The V and J genes are TRBV13 and TRBJ1-1, with a possible D match to TRBD1 (5 bases). Germline CDR1 PRHDT, CDR2 FYEKMQ (reference sequence). The V end was cut by 8 bases, the J end by 5 bases, with 18 bases between. The CDR3 extends over 14 amino acids. Combining the CDR3 with reference TRBV13 and TRBJ1-1 gives the whole variable domain AAGVIQSPRHLIKEKRETATLKCYPIPRHDTVYWYQQGPGQDPQFLISFYEKMQSDKGSIPDRFSAQQFSDYHSELNMSSLELGDSALYFCASSTGTLETEAFFGQGTRLTVV.

CDR3 in amino acids: CASSLRTGNSYEQYF. The CDR3 nucleotides are TGCGCCAGCAGCTTGCGGACAGGAAATTCCTACGAGCAGTACTTC. V usage is TRBV5-1 and J usage is TRBJ2-7, with 7 positions matching TRBD1. The CDR3 has 15 amino acids. V trimming: 1 base; J trimming: 1 base; junction bases outside the gene matches: 5. From germline, CDR1 is SGHRS and CDR2 YFSETQ.